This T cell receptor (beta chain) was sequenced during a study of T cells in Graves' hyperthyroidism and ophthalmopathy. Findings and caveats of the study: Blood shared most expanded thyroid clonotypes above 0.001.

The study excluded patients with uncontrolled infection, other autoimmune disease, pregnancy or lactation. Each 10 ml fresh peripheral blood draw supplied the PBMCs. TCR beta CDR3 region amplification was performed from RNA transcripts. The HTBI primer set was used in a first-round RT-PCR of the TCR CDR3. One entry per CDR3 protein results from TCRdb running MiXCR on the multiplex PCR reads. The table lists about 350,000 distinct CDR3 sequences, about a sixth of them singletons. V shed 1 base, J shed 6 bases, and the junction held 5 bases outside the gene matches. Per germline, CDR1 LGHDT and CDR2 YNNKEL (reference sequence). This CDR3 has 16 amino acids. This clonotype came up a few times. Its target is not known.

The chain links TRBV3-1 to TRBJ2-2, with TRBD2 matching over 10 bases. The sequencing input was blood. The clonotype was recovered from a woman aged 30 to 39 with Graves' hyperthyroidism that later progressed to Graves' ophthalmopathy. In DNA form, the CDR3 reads TGTGCCAGCAGCCAAGGGACTAGCGGAGTATCCGGGGAGCTGTTTTTT. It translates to CASSQGTSGVSGELFF.